Each of the 17 T cell receptor beta chains below was sequenced from the same sample in a study of identifying expanded T cells in peripheral blood. Assay: immunoSEQ multiplex PCR; the TCRdb copy retains only in-frame clones and omits some. The sample has around 85,000 clones, 70% to 90% seen once. The source material was blood. The receptors here all came from a person between 18 and 75 years old in good health.

V and J are TRBV9 and TRBJ2-5; D tentatively reads TRBD1 or TRBD2 (6 bases each). This CDR3 spans 15 amino acids. Germline assignment: CDR1 SGDLS and CDR2 YYNGEE. Trimming took 6 bases from V and 2 from J, leaving 17 bases between them. The CDR3 DNA reads TGTGCCAGCACCAGAGGAGGGGGGTGGCAAGAGACCCAGTACTTC. Translation: CASTRGGGWQETQYF.

CDR3 amino acids: CASSLLTQETQYF. CDR3 DNA: TGTGCCAGCAGCTTGCTGACACAAGAGACCCAGTACTTC. The chain couples TRBV5-6 to TRBJ2-5; unclear D gene. This CDR3 contains 13 residues. V was clipped by 1 base and J by 2 bases, with 6 bases between them. Germline CDR1 and CDR2: SGHDT and YYEEEE.

The chain links TRBV29-1 to TRBJ1-3; TRBD1 aligns across 11 bases. CDR3 length: 14 amino acids. Per the germline V gene, CDR1 is SQVTM and CDR2 is ANQGSEA. With V trimmed by 4 bases and J by 4 bases, 3 bases remained unmatched. The CDR3 bases are TGCAGCGTTGGGGACAGGGGGAGGGGAAACACCATATATTTT. This translates into CSVGDRGRGNTIYF.

The rearrangement joins TRBV4-1 to TRBJ2-1; 12 nucleotides align to TRBD2. The V and J ends lost 9 bases and 5 bases, in that order; junction bases with no gene match: 2. The CDR3 extends over 13 amino acids. Germline CDR1 reads MGHRA; CDR2 reads YSYEKL. CDR3 region: CASRTSGDNEQFF. The CDR3 DNA reads as TGCGCCAGTCGGACTAGCGGGGACAATGAGCAGTTCTTC.

This chain connects TRBV5-1 to TRBJ2-3, with TRBD1 identical over 11 bases. J was trimmed by 3 bases and V by 5 bases; bases with no gene match: 5. Germline lookup yields CDR1 SGHRS and CDR2 YFSETQ. The CDR3 loop spans 15 amino acids. The CDR3 loop is CASRPGQGVTDTQYF. The CDR3 DNA sequence: TGCGCCAGCAGACCGGGACAGGGGGTTACAGATACGCAGTATTTT.

This CDR3 is CASGLTGDGYTF. CDR3 DNA sequence: TGTGCTAGTGGGCTTACAGGGGATGGCTACACCTTC. The rearrangement links TRBV12-5 to TRBJ1-2; the match to TRBD1 covers 7 bases. Germline lookup yields CDR1 LGHNT and CDR2 FRNRAP. After removal of 6 bases from V and 6 bases from J, the junction contained 4 bases not matched to a gene. CDR3 length: 12 residues.

This rearrangement joins TRBV19 to TRBJ1-5; D not resolved. V gave up 3 bases and J gave up 0 bases, with 9 bases separating them. This CDR3 contains 15 residues. Germline values: CDR1 LNHDA, CDR2 SQIVND (reference sequence). The CDR3 sequence is CASSMPRYSNQPQHF. The DNA of the CDR3 is TGTGCCAGTAGTATGCCACGGTATAGCAATCAGCCCCAGCATTTT. Full variable domain (outside the CDR3, taken from reference TRBV19 and TRBJ1-5): DGGITQSPKYLFRKEGQNVTLSCEQNLNHDAMYWYRQDPGQGLRLIYYSQIVNDFQKGDIAEGYSVSREKKESFPLTVTSAQKNPTAFYLCASSMPRYSNQPQHFGDGTRLSIL.

The chain recombines TRBV4-3 with TRBJ1-1; D remains ambiguous. Germline CDR1 reads LGHNA; CDR2 reads YSLEER. The length of the CDR3 is 14 residues. V gave up 0 bases and J gave up 3 bases, with 8 bases separating them. The CDR3 region has the DNA TGCGCCAGCAGCCAAGACAGGTATTACACTGAAGCTTTCTTT. Amino acid sequence: CASSQDRYYTEAFF.

This chain links TRBV5-6 with TRBJ2-3; TRBD2 matches at 13 bases. The CDR3 covers 18 residues. J was trimmed by 4 bases and V by 4 bases; bases with no gene match: 12. CDR1 and CDR2 from the germline V gene are SGHDT and YYEEEE. The chain's CDR3 is CASSPELAGGPFSDTQYF. Written as DNA, the CDR3 is TGTGCCAGCAGCCCGGAACTAGCGGGGGGGCCATTTTCAGATACGCAGTATTTT.

The CDR3 sequence is CATSRVGLTGGAKNTGELFF. The CDR3, as DNA: TGTGCCACCAGCAGAGTAGGGTTGACGGGCGGGGCGAAGAACACCGGGGAGCTGTTTTTT. The J gene is TRBJ2-2, the V gene TRBV15, with D possibly TRBD2 on 6 matching bases. Trimming removed 1 base at V and 1 base at J, with 22 bases between. The V gene's germline CDR1 is LNHNV and CDR2 YYDKDF (reference sequence). This CDR3 has 20 residues.

DNA for the CDR3: TGTGCTAGTGGTTTTAGGCGGACAGTACTAGGCTCTGGAAACACCATATATTTT. Its protein is CASGFRRTVLGSGNTIYF. The rearrangement links TRBV12-5 to TRBJ1-3; tentative D call: TRBD1 (6 bases). Trimming stripped 3 bases from V and 0 bases from J, with 18 bases between. The CDR3 is 18 amino acids. Per the germline V gene, CDR1 is LGHNT and CDR2 is FRNRAP.

The genes are TRBV5-6 and TRBJ1-2; D unresolved. CDR3 length: 14 residues. Germline loops: CDR1 SGHDT, CDR2 YYEEEE. V was clipped by 0 bases and J by 8 bases, with 14 bases between them. As DNA, the CDR3 is TGTGCCAGCAGCTTGGTGACGGAACCCCCCGGCTACACCTTC. This codes for CASSLVTEPPGYTF.

This clone was seen only once. The chain employs TRBV5-4 and TRBJ2-3; possible D gene TRBD1, 5 bases. Germline V gene data show CDR1 as SGHNT and CDR2 as YYREEE (reference sequence). The CDR3 is made up of 15 amino acids. The V and J ends lost 4 bases and 6 bases respectively, with 18 bases between them. The CDR3 DNA reads as TGTGCCAGCAGCGGGCTAGGAAAAGGGGCGGATACGCAGTATTTT. Translation: CASSGLGKGADTQYF. Complete variable domain (other parts from reference TRBV5-4 and TRBJ2-3): ETGVTQSPTHLIKTRGQQVTLRCSSQSGHNTVSWYQQALGQGPQFIFQYYREEENGRGNFPPRFSGLQFPNYSSELNVNALELDDSALYLCASSGLGKGADTQYFGPGTRLTVL.

The rearrangement uses TRBV28 and TRBJ2-5; D is possibly TRBD1 or TRBD2 (6 bases each). This CDR3 has 15 residues. Trimming stripped 6 bases from V and 4 bases from J, with 18 bases between. Germline V gene data show CDR1 as MDHEN and CDR2 as SYDVKM. This chain's CDR3 is CASSYWGATGETQYF. The CDR3, as DNA: TGTGCCAGCAGCTACTGGGGGGCTACAGGAGAGACCCAGTACTTC.

This clone was picked up one time. J is TRBJ2-1 and V is TRBV5-1, with 10 positions matching TRBD1. The CDR3 sequence is 16 residues long. V lost 4 bases, J lost 0 bases, and 4 bases stayed unmatched. CDR1 is SGHRS, CDR2 YFSETQ, per germline. The CDR3 DNA reads TGCGCCAGCAGCCCGGGACAGGGGACCTCCTACAATGAGCAGTTCTTC. Its translation: CASSPGQGTSYNEQFF. The full variable domain, in which reference TRBV5-1 and TRBJ2-1 provide the parts outside the CDR3, is KAGVTQTPRYLIKTRGQQVTLSCSPISGHRSVSWYQQTPGQGLQFLFEYFSETQRNKGNFPGRFSGRQFSNSRSEMNVSTLELGDSALYLCASSPGQGTSYNEQFFGPGTRLTVL.

The chain uses TRBV11-2 and TRBJ2-7; D remains ambiguous. With 4 bases removed from V and 0 bases from J, the gap between germline ends came to 13 bases. The CDR3 extends over 15 amino acids. From germline, CDR1 is SGHAT and CDR2 FQNNGV. The CDR3 DNA reads as TGTGCCAGCAGCTCTAGGGTTCTTCGCTCCTACGAGCAGTACTTC. It specifies CASSSRVLRSYEQYF. The entire variable domain, with the rest obtained from reference TRBV11-2 and TRBJ2-7, is as follows: EAGVAQSPRYKIIEKRQSVAFWCNPISGHATLYWYQQILGQGPKLLIQFQNNGVVDDSQLPKDRFSAERLKGVDSTLKIQPAKLEDSAVYLCASSSRVLRSYEQYFGPGTRLTVT.

This chain connects TRBV19 to TRBJ2-7; the D gene could be TRBD1 or TRBD2 (5 bases each). CDR3 length: 14 amino acids. Germline V gene data show CDR1 as LNHDA and CDR2 as SQIVND (reference sequence). V lost 10 bases and J 4 bases, leaving 20 bases between the germline ends. The CDR3 here is CATQGGQGVYEQYF. In DNA form, the CDR3 reads TGTGCCACTCAGGGCGGGCAGGGAGTATACGAGCAGTACTTC. Full variable domain (missing parts from reference TRBV19 and TRBJ2-7): DGGITQSPKYLFRKEGQNVTLSCEQNLNHDAMYWYRQDPGQGLRLIYYSQIVNDFQKGDIAEGYSVSREKKESFPLTVTSAQKNPTAFYLCATQGGQGVYEQYFGPGTRLTVT.